This record concerns one T cell receptor beta chain sequence. The entry originates in a study of shared clonotypes between healthy human individuals. DNA input for the unsorted PBMC replicate PCRs was 250 to 350 ng, 30,000 or so T cell genomes. The table came from immunoSEQ multiplex PCR; TCRdb's copy has only in-frame clones and leaves some out. This table holds about 600,000 clones, roughly four fifths found once. The CDR3 sequence is 18 residues long. V trimming: 4 bases; J trimming: 4 bases; junction bases outside the gene matches: 16. From germline, CDR1 is SGHRS and CDR2 YFSETQ. The sequence derives from a woman aged 40 to 55 in good health. Some clones in this sample may be carry-over from other donors' samples. J is TRBJ1-4 and V is TRBV5-1; 7 bases are shared with TRBD1. Sequencing was carried out using PBMCs. The CDR3 sequence is CASSIQGVAFRGNEKLFF. The CDR3 DNA is TGCGCCAGCAGCATCCAGGGGGTCGCCTTTCGGGGTAATGAAAAACTGTTTTTT.